Included here is one T cell receptor beta chain sequence, with context. The CDR3 contains 16 residues. Trimming pared 2 bases from V and 2 bases from J, leaving 15 bases between. Germline V lookup: CDR1 LNHDA, CDR2 SQIVND (reference sequence). The sample originates from a study of blood T cell repertoires in COVID-19. At the level of the study: Spain, Italy and the United States supplied samples that represented acute and convalescent COVID-19.

The assay was immunoSEQ multiplex PCR, and TCRdb's table has in-frame clones only and misses some. The repertoire holds about 140,000 clones, with around 78% as singletons. This receptor was obtained from a woman over 75 with active or convalescent COVID-19. The chain is built from TRBV19 and TRBJ1-1; no clear D gene. Material: peripheral blood. The CDR3 DNA sequence: TGTGCCAGTAGTATAAAGCGGGGAGCGGGAAACACTGAAGCTTTCTTT. The encoded protein is CASSIKRGAGNTEAFF.